Each of the 30 T cell receptor beta chains below was sequenced from the same sample in a study of blood T cell repertoires in COVID-19. Assay used: immunoSEQ multiplex PCR; TCRdb lists only in-frame clones, some missing. The table shows some 170,000 clones, with roughly nine tenths occurring only once. Sequencing input: PBMCs or T cells enriched from blood (not recorded which). All receptors come from a human donor with acute COVID-19. The donor label of this sample is uncertain.

There are a few counts of this clone. This specimen includes other DNA sequences encoding the same CDR3. CDR3 protein: CASSSDRRGYTF. The CDR3 nucleotides read TGTGCCAGCAGCTCCGACAGGAGGGGCTACACCTTC. The rearrangement links TRBV7-2 to TRBJ1-2, with a weak D call TRBD1 (6 bases). Germline V lookup: CDR1 SGHTA, CDR2 FQGNSA. The CDR3 sequence is 12 residues long. V lost 4 bases and J lost 8, with 11 bases in between.

The chain joins TRBV5-6 to TRBJ2-7; 8 bases agree with TRBD1. The CDR3 length is 16 residues. V lost 4 bases to trimming and J lost 0 bases; unmatched junction nucleotides: 9. Germline lookup yields CDR1 SGHDT and CDR2 YYEEEE. In DNA, the CDR3 is TGTGCCAGCAGCCTCGACGGGGACAGGAGCTCCTACGAGCAGTACTTC. It translates to CASSLDGDRSSYEQYF.

This clone has a single count. This chain links TRBV15 with TRBJ1-1; 8 bases map to TRBD1. The CDR3 has 15 residues. Unmatched junction bases numbered 2, after V lost 1 base and J lost 1 base. Germline V gene data show CDR1 as LNHNV and CDR2 as YYDKDF (reference sequence). DNA of the CDR3: TGTGCCACCAGCAGAGCAGGACAGGGGAACACTGAAGCTTTCTTT. Protein: CATSRAGQGNTEAFF.

V usage is TRBV7-2 and J usage is TRBJ2-2; no reliable D call. The CDR3 contains 13 residues. V was shortened by 4 bases and J by 7 bases, with 10 bases between the two germline ends. Germline CDR1 SGHTA, CDR2 FQGNSA. The CDR3 coding sequence is TGTGCCAGCAGCTCCCGAGTAGTCGGGGAGCTGTTTTTT. Translated, it gives CASSSRVVGELFF.

The chain is built from TRBV7-9 and TRBJ1-2; D unresolved. The length of the CDR3 is 15 residues. Trimming left V 1 base short and J 1 base short, with 10 bases between. Germline CDR1 and CDR2: SEHNR and FQNEAQ (reference sequence). In DNA, the CDR3 is TGTGCCAGCAGCTTAGGGTCAGGCTTTAACTATGGCTACACCTTC. Translating it yields CASSLGSGFNYGYTF.

This clone appeared a few times. The chain employs TRBV7-9 and TRBJ1-2; 8 bases are a match to TRBD1. This CDR3 spans 12 amino acids. Germline loops: CDR1 SEHNR, CDR2 FQNEAQ (reference sequence). The V and J ends lost 7 bases and 11 bases, in that order; junction bases with no gene match: 9. The CDR3 DNA reads TGTGCCAGCACCCTGACAGGGGCGGGATACACCTTC. It translates to CASTLTGAGYTF. Full variable domain (remainder filled in from reference TRBV7-9 and TRBJ1-2): DTGVSQNPRHKITKRGQNVTFRCDPISEHNRLYWYRQTLGQGPEFLTYFQNEAQLEKSRLLSDRFSAERPKGSFSTLEIQRTEQGDSAMYLCASTLTGAGYTFGSGTRLTVV.

This clone came up once. V and J are TRBV5-1 and TRBJ1-3; maybe TRBD1 (5 bases). V lost 0 bases to trimming and J lost 0 bases, with 10 bases between them. Germline V gene sequence: CDR1 SGHRS, CDR2 YFSETQ. The CDR3 has 16 residues. The CDR3 loop is CASSLGQRSSGNTIYF. The CDR3 nucleotides read TGCGCCAGCAGCTTGGGACAGAGAAGCTCTGGAAACACCATATATTTT.

The V call is TRBV11-2, the J call TRBJ1-1; possibly TRBD1 for D (6 bases). Germline CDR1 SGHAT, CDR2 FQNNGV. This CDR3 region has 16 residues. V lost 2 bases and J 0 bases, leaving 13 bases between the germline ends. CDR3 protein: CASSLSTGYMNTEAFF. The CDR3 nucleotides read TGTGCCAGCAGCTTATCGACAGGCTACATGAACACTGAAGCTTTCTTT.

The chain couples TRBV20-1 to TRBJ2-3; 11 bases line up with TRBD2. The CDR3 loop spans 16 amino acids. In germline, CDR1 is DFQATT, CDR2 SNEGSKA (reference sequence). The V and J ends lost 3 bases and 5 bases, in that order; junction bases with no gene match: 10. CDR3: CSASSLAGGLRDTQYF. DNA of the CDR3: TGCAGTGCTAGTTCCCTAGCGGGGGGTTTGAGAGATACGCAGTATTTT.

The gene calls are TRBV16 and TRBJ2-3; D call uncertain. The CDR3 covers 14 residues. V shed 4 bases and J shed 0 bases, with 8 bases lying between them. Per the germline V gene, CDR1 is KGHSY and CDR2 is FQNENV. As DNA, the CDR3 is TGTGCCAGCAGCCTTGGCTCTAGCACAGATACGCAGTATTTT. Translating it yields CASSLGSSTDTQYF.

The J gene is TRBJ2-5, the V gene TRBV20-1; TRBD2 matches 7 bases. J lost 3 bases, V lost 5 bases, and 0 bases had no gene match. This CDR3 has 11 amino acids. Germline V lookup: CDR1 DFQATT, CDR2 SNEGSKA (reference sequence). This CDR3 is CSAAGEETQYF. The CDR3 region has the DNA TGCAGTGCTGCGGGGGAAGAGACCCAGTACTTC.

The chain carries TRBV2 and TRBJ2-1; possible D gene TRBD2, 6 bases. The CDR3 contains 18 residues. Trimming took 0 bases from V and 2 from J, leaving 17 bases between them. Germline loops: CDR1 SNHLY, CDR2 FYNNEI. This chain's CDR3 is CASSEALGLALAYNEQFF. CDR3 nucleotide sequence: TGTGCCAGCAGTGAAGCGCTCGGGCTAGCGTTAGCCTACAATGAGCAGTTCTTC. The complete variable domain, with remaining parts taken from reference TRBV2 and TRBJ2-1, reads EPEVTQTPSHQVTQMGQEVILRCVPISNHLYFYWYRQILGQKVEFLVSFYNNEISEKSEIFDDQFSVERPDGSNFTLKIRSTKLEDSAMYFCASSEALGLALAYNEQFFGPGTRLTVL.

About this clone itself: Additional DNA sequences in this sample encode the identical CDR3. The V and J genes are TRBV9 and TRBJ2-3; D gene uncertain. The germline gives CDR1 SGDLS, CDR2 YYNGEE. Trimming stripped 0 bases from V and 4 bases from J, with 9 bases between. The CDR3 is 14 residues long. CDR3 in amino acids: CASSVGGSPDTQYF. The CDR3 nucleotides are TGTGCCAGCAGCGTAGGAGGCTCGCCAGATACGCAGTATTTT.

This clone was counted only a few times. The chain has TRBV4-3 and TRBJ2-1; D ambiguous. Germline lookup yields CDR1 LGHNA and CDR2 YSLEER. V shed 0 bases and J shed 3 bases, with 12 bases lying between them. The CDR3 covers 16 residues. This CDR3 is CASSQDESNYYNEQFF. In DNA, the CDR3 is TGCGCCAGCAGCCAAGATGAGTCCAACTACTACAATGAGCAGTTCTTC.

A single count supports this clone. The chain is built from TRBV7-9 and TRBJ1-2, with D perhaps TRBD1 (5 bases). The ends were cut back, 4 bases at V and 6 bases at J, with 18 bases in the middle. This CDR3 is 15 amino acids long. Germline values: CDR1 SEHNR, CDR2 FQNEAQ (reference sequence). CDR3 bases: TGTGCCAGCAGCTCACACCGCGGGGGATGGCATGGCTACACCTTC. It specifies CASSSHRGGWHGYTF.

In this sample, this clone turned up once. The chain combines TRBV19 with TRBJ1-2; 8 bases align to TRBD1. The germline gives CDR1 LNHDA, CDR2 SQIVND (reference sequence). Losses at the gene ends were 7 bases for V and 5 bases for J; bases not matched to a gene: 9. This CDR3 has 14 residues. The CDR3 region is CASNKQGGIYGYTF. In DNA, the CDR3 is TGTGCCAGTAATAAACAGGGGGGAATATATGGCTACACCTTC.

V and J are TRBV18 and TRBJ1-1, with 7 nucleotides matching TRBD1. V gave up 5 bases and J gave up 5 bases; unmatched junction bases: 14. There are 16 residues in the CDR3. CDR1 is KGHSH, CDR2 LQKENI, per germline. The CDR3 DNA follows: TGTGCCAGCTCAGAGACAGGGTCTTCCCGGGGGACTGAAGCTTTCTTT. This sequence encodes CASSETGSSRGTEAFF.

This clone has a single count. The V gene is TRBV5-1, the J gene TRBJ1-2; tentatively, D is TRBD1 (5 bases). The CDR3 is 14 residues long. Trimming shortened V by 5 bases and J by 4 bases, and 15 bases separated the two germline ends. Germline CDR1 SGHRS, CDR2 YFSETQ. The CDR3 sequence is CASRTGRDGYGYTF. As DNA, the CDR3 is TGCGCCAGCAGAACGGGGAGGGACGGCTATGGCTACACCTTC.

This rearrangement joins TRBV19 to TRBJ1-4; possibly TRBD1 for D (6 bases). The CDR3 extends over 15 amino acids. V dropped 6 bases and J dropped 0 bases, with 11 bases sitting between them. Germline CDR1 and CDR2: LNHDA and SQIVND (reference sequence). CDR3: CASRTGSATNEKLFF. CDR3 bases: TGTGCCAGTAGAACAGGGTCCGCAACTAATGAAAAACTGTTTTTT. Full variable domain (rest looked up from reference TRBV19 and TRBJ1-4): DGGITQSPKYLFRKEGQNVTLSCEQNLNHDAMYWYRQDPGQGLRLIYYSQIVNDFQKGDIAEGYSVSREKKESFPLTVTSAQKNPTAFYLCASRTGSATNEKLFFGSGTQLSVL.

The chain joins TRBV27 to TRBJ1-2; maybe TRBD1 (5 bases). The CDR3 is 12 amino acids. Germline loops: CDR1 MNHEY, CDR2 SMNVEV (reference sequence). The V end was cut by 4 bases, the J end by 6 bases, with 9 bases between. CDR3 DNA: TGTGCCAGCAGTTCAGCAGGGCATGGCTACACCTTC. This translates into CASSSAGHGYTF.

This sequence joins TRBV27 and TRBJ1-6; maybe TRBD1 (5 bases). The CDR3 is 13 residues long. From germline, CDR1 is MNHEY and CDR2 SMNVEV (reference sequence). Trimming took off 7 bases at V and 7 bases at J, with 11 bases between the two ends. The CDR3 loop is CASKGNSNSPLHF. The CDR3 bases are TGTGCCAGCAAGGGGAACAGCAATTCACCCCTCCACTTT.

This clone was recorded only once. The V call is TRBV20-1, the J call TRBJ2-1, with 7 bases matching TRBD1. Germline V gene lookup returns CDR1 DFQATT and CDR2 SNEGSKA (reference sequence). This CDR3 has 11 amino acids. V lost 6 bases to trimming and J lost 8 bases; unmatched junction nucleotides: 4. This CDR3 reads CSATQGHEQFF. The CDR3 DNA follows: TGCAGTGCAACACAGGGGCATGAGCAGTTCTTC.

The chain is built from TRBV11-2 and TRBJ2-3, with 9 bases fitting TRBD2. The ends lost 1 base at V and 2 bases at J; junction bases unmatched: 4. Germline CDR1 and CDR2: SGHAT and FQNNGV. The CDR3 has 16 amino acids. The chain's CDR3 is CASSLGSSGVTDTQYF. Written as DNA, the CDR3 is TGTGCCAGCAGCTTAGGGTCTAGCGGGGTCACAGATACGCAGTATTTT.

The gene calls are TRBV5-6 and TRBJ1-5, with D unclear. V was shortened by 2 bases and J by 4 bases, with 10 bases between the two germline ends. The CDR3 runs to 14 residues. CDR1 and CDR2 (germline): SGHDT, YYEEEE. The CDR3 spells CASSLWATNQPQHF. CDR3 DNA sequence: TGTGCCAGCAGCTTATGGGCAACAAATCAGCCCCAGCATTTT.

The V call is TRBV27, the J call TRBJ2-7; 8 bases line up with TRBD1. The CDR3 contains 13 residues. The trim removed 6 bases at V and 4 bases at J, leaving 5 bases unmatched. Germline CDR1 is MNHEY and CDR2 is SMNVEV (reference sequence). This CDR3 is CASRTQGEYEQYF. CDR3 coding DNA: TGTGCCAGCAGGACACAGGGGGAGTACGAGCAGTACTTC.

Written as DNA, the CDR3 is TGTGCCATCAGGGCTAGCGGGGGAACGAACACCGGGGAGCTGTTTTTT. Its protein is CAIRASGGTNTGELFF. J is TRBJ2-2 and V is TRBV10-3, with 10 nucleotides matching TRBD2. With V trimmed by 6 bases and J by 0 bases, 4 bases remained unmatched. CDR3 length: 16 residues. CDR1 ENHRY and CDR2 SYGVKD come from the germline V gene.

This sequence joins TRBV5-6 and TRBJ1-2; 7 positions match TRBD1. This CDR3 is 15 amino acids long. Germline V gives CDR1 SGHDT, CDR2 YYEEEE. The V gene end was trimmed by 1 base and the J gene end by 5 bases; junction bases not matched to a gene: 8. The CDR3 DNA follows: TGTGCCAGCAGCTTGCCGACCCCGGGACAGTATGGCTACACCTTC. Residues: CASSLPTPGQYGYTF.

V is TRBV29-1 and J is TRBJ1-1; D perhaps matches TRBD1 (6 bases). Germline V gives CDR1 SQVTM, CDR2 ANQGSEA. The CDR3 consists of 14 residues. Trimming removed 3 bases at V and 3 bases at J, with 14 bases between. CDR3 DNA sequence: TGCAGCGTTGAGACAGGCCGTACCTACACTGAAGCTTTCTTT. Translating it yields CSVETGRTYTEAFF. The full variable domain, in which reference TRBV29-1 and TRBJ1-1 provide the parts outside the CDR3, is SAVISQKPSRDICQRGTSLTIQCQVDSQVTMMFWYRQQPGQSLTLIATANQGSEATYESGFVIDKFPISRPNLTFSTLTVSNMSPEDSSIYLCSVETGRTYTEAFFGQGTRLTVV.

The chain has TRBV5-8 and TRBJ1-2; D gene ambiguous. Trimming shortened V by 4 bases and J by 5 bases, and 21 bases separated the two germline ends. CDR1 is SGHTS, CDR2 YDEGEE, per germline. The CDR3 contains 16 residues. The CDR3 nucleotides read TGTGCCAGCAGCCCGGTTACTCCGGGAGCTTATTATGGCTACACCTTC. This gives the protein CASSPVTPGAYYGYTF.

The chain recombines TRBV2 with TRBJ1-2; 7 nucleotides agree with TRBD1. V trimming: 9 bases; J trimming: 4 bases; junction bases outside the gene matches: 2. Germline V CDR1 and CDR2: SNHLY, FYNNEI. The CDR3 sequence is 11 residues long. The DNA for the CDR3 is TGTGCCAGTAGACAGGGCTATGGCTACACCTTC. Translating it yields CASRQGYGYTF.